This T cell receptor (beta chain) was found in a study of CD8 T cells in ankylosing spondylitis. One entry per CDR3 protein results from TCRdb running MiXCR on the 5' RACE reads. The table lists some 130,000 distinct CDR3 sequences, 6% to 8.5% of them singletons. CDR1 and CDR2 (germline): DFQATT, SNEGSKA (reference sequence). There are 15 residues in the CDR3. The germline V and J ends were trimmed by 1 base and 0 bases, with 12 bases remaining between them. Overall study results and limits: Apparently characteristic of ankylosing spondylitis blood was a TCR beta motif (about 8 highly homologous variants).

There are many counts of this clonotype. Its target is unknown. This sequence originates from a female donor with ankylosing spondylitis or in good health (not recorded which). This sequence joins TRBV20-1 and TRBJ1-2; possibly TRBD1 for D (6 bases). Sequencing was performed on blood, either unsorted or a sorted T cell fraction (not recorded which). The CDR3 spells CSARVPGGSNYGYTF. For the CDR3, the DNA is TGCAGTGCTAGAGTCCCCGGGGGCTCTAACTATGGCTACACCTTC.